This entry is about one T cell receptor beta chain. The data were obtained in a study of CD8 T cells in Susac syndrome. Trimming left V 6 bases short and J 8 bases short, with 22 bases between. Germline V lookup: CDR1 DFQATT, CDR2 SNEGSKA (reference sequence). The CDR3 sequence is 14 residues long. It was with random hexamers that 0.5 to 1 ug RNA was reverse transcribed. TCRdb re-called the immunoSEQ multiplex PCR reads through MiXCR, storing one row per CDR3 protein. Of roughly 180,000 distinct CDR3 sequences listed, about 94% are singletons. This chain connects TRBV20-1 to TRBJ1-2, with D perhaps matching TRBD1 (6 bases). The clonotype was recovered from a human donor with multiple sclerosis. The sequencing sample was made of CD4+ T cells from PBMCs. The CDR3 region has the DNA TGCAGTGCCCCGACACGGGCAGGGGATGGCGGCTACACCTTC. It yields the protein CSAPTRAGDGGYTF.